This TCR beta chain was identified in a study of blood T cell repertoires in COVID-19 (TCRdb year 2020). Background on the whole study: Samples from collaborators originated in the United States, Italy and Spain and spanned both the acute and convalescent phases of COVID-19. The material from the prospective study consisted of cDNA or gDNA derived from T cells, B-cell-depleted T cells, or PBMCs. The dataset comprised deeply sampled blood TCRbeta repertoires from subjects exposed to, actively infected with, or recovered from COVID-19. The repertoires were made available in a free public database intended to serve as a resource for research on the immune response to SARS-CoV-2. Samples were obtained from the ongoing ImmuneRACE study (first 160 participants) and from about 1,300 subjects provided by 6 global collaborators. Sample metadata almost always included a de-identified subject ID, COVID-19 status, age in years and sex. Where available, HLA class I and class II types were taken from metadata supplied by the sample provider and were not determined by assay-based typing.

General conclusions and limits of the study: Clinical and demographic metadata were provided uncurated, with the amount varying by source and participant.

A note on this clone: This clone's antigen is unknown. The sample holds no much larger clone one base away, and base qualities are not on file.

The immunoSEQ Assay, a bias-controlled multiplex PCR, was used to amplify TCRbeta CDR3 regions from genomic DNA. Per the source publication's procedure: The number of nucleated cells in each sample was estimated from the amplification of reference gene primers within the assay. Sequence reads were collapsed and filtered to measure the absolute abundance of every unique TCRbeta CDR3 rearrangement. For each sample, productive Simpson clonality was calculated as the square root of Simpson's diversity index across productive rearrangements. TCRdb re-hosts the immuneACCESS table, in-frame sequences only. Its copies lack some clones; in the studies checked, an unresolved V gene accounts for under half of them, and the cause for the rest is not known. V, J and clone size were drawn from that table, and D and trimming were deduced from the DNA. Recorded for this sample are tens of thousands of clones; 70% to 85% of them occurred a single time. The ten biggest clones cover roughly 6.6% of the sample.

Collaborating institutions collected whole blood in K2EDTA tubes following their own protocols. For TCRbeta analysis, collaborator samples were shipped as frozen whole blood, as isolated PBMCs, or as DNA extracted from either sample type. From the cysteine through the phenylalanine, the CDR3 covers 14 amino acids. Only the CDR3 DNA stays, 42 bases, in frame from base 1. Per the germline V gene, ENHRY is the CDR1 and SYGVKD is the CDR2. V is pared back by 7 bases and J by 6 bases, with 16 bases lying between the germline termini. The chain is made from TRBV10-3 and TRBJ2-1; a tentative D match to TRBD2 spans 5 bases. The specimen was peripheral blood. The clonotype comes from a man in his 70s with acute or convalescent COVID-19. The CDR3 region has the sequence CAITSGPGVNEQFF. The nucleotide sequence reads TGTGCCATCACTTCCGGGCCCGGGGTCAATGAGCAGTTCTTC.